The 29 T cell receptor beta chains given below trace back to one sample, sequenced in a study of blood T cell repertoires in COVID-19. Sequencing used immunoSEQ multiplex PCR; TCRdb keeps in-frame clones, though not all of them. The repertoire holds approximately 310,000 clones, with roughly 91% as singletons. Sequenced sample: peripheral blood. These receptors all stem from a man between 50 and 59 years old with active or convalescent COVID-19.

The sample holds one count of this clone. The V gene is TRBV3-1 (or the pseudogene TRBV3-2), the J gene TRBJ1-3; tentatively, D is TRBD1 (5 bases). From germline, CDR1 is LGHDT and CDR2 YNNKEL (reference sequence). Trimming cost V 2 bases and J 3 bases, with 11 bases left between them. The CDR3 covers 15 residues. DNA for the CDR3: TGTGCCAGCAGCCAACAGGGTACACATGGAAACACCATATATTTT. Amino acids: CASSQQGTHGNTIYF.

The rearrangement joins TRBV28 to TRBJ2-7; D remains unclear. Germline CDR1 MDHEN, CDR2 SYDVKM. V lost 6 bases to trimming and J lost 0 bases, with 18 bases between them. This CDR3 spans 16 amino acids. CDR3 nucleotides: TGTGCCAGCAGCTCCCCTGGGCGACCCAGCTCCTACGAGCAGTACTTC. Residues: CASSSPGRPSSYEQYF.

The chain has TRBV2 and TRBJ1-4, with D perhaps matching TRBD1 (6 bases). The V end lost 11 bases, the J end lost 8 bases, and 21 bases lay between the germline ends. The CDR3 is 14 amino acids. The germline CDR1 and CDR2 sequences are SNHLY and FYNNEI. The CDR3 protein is CAGRGWTDGEKLFF. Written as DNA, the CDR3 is TGTGCCGGGCGAGGATGGACAGATGGGGAAAAACTGTTTTTT.

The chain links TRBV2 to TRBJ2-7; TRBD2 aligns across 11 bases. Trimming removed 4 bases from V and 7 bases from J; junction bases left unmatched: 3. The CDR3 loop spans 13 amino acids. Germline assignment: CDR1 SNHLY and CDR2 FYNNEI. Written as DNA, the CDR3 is TGTGCCAGCAGTGGGCTAGCGGGGGGTGAGCAGTACTTC. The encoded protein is CASSGLAGGEQYF.

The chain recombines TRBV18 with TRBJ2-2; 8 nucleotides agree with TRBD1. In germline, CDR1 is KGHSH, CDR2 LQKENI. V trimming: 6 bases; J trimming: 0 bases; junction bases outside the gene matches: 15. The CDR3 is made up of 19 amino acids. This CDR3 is CASSRWTGMTISNTGELFF. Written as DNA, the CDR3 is TGTGCCAGCTCTCGGTGGACAGGGATGACAATATCGAACACCGGGGAGCTGTTTTTT.

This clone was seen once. The DNA for the CDR3 is TGTGCCAGCAGCTTACACAGCTCTGGAAACACCATATATTTT. Translating gives CASSLHSSGNTIYF. The chain is built from TRBV11-2 and TRBJ1-3; no definite D call. The CDR3 runs 14 residues. The germline gives CDR1 SGHAT, CDR2 FQNNGV. V was pared by 2 bases and J by 0 bases, with 5 bases between.

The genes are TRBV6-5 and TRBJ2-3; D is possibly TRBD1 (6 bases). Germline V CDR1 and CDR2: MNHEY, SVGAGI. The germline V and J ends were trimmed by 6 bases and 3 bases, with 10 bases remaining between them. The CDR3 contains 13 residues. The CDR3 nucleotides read TGTGCCAGCAGACAGGGTCAAACAGATACGCAGTATTTT. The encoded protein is CASRQGQTDTQYF.

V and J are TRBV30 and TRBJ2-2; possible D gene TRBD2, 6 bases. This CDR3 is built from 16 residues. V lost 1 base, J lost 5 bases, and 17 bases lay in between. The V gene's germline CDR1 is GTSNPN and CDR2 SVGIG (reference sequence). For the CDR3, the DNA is TGTGCCTGGAGTGGATTTGGGGGGAGAAGAACCGGGGAGCTGTTTTTT. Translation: CAWSGFGGRRTGELFF.

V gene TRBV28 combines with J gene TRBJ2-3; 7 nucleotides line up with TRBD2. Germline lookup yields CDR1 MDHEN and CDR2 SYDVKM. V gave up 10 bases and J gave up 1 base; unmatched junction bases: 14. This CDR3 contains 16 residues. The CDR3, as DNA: TGTGCCACCTGGGGATGGGAGGGGCCGGGCACAGATACGCAGTATTTT. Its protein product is CATWGWEGPGTDTQYF.

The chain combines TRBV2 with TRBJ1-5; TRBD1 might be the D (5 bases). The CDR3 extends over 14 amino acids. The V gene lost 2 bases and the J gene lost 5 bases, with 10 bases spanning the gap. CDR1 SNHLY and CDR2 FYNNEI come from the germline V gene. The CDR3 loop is CASSEIPGDQPQHF. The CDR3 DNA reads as TGTGCCAGCAGTGAAATCCCGGGGGATCAGCCCCAGCATTTT.

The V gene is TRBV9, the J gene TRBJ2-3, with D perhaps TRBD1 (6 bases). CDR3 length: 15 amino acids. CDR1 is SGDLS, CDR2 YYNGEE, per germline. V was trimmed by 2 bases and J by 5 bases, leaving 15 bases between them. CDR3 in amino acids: CASSVGDRPKDTQYF. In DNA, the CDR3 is TGTGCCAGCAGCGTTGGAGACAGGCCCAAAGATACGCAGTATTTT. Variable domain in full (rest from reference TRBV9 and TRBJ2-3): DSGVTQTPKHLITATGQRVTLRCSPRSGDLSVYWYQQSLDQGLQFLIQYYNGEERAKGNILERFSAQQFPDLHSELNLSSLELGDSALYFCASSVGDRPKDTQYFGPGTRLTVL.

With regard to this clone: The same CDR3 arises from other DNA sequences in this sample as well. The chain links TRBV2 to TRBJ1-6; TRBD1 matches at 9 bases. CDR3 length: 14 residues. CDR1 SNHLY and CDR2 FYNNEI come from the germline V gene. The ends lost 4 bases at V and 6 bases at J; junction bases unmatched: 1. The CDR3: CASSAGQGNSPLHF. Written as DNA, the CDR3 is TGTGCCAGCAGTGCGGGACAGGGTAATTCACCCCTCCACTTT.

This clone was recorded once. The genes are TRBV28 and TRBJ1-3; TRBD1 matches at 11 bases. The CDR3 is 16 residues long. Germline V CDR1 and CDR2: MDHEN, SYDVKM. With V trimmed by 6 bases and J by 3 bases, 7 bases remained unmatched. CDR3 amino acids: CASSGGTGGFGNTIYF. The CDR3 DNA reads TGTGCCAGCAGCGGAGGGACAGGGGGGTTTGGAAACACCATATATTTT.

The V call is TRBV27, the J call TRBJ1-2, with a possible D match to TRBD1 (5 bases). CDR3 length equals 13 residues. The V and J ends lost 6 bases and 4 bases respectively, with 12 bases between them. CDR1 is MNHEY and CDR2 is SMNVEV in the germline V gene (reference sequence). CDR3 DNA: TGTGCCAGCAGGGGGGGGGATCTCTATGGCTACACCTTC. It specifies CASRGGDLYGYTF.

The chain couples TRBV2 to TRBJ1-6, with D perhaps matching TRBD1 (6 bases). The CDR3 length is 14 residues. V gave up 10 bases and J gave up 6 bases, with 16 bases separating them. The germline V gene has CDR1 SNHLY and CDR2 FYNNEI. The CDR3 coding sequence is TGTGCCACCCTTAAGGTGGACAGTAATTCACCCCTCCACTTT. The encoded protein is CATLKVDSNSPLHF.

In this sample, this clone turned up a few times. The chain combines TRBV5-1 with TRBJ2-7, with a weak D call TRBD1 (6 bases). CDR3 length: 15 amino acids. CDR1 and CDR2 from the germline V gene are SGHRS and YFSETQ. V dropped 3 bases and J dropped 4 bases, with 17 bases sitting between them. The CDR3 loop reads CASSSVTGSGYEQYF. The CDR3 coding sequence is TGCGCCAGCAGCTCAGTCACAGGGTCTGGATACGAGCAGTACTTC. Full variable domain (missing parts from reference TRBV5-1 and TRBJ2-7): KAGVTQTPRYLIKTRGQQVTLSCSPISGHRSVSWYQQTPGQGLQFLFEYFSETQRNKGNFPGRFSGRQFSNSRSEMNVSTLELGDSALYLCASSSVTGSGYEQYFGPGTRLTVT.

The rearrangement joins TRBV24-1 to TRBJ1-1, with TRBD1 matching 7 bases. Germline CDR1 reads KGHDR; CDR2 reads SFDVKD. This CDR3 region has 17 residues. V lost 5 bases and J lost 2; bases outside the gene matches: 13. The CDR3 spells CATSAPSRDRVNTEAFF. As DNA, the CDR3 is TGTGCCACCAGTGCCCCTTCCCGGGACAGAGTAAACACTGAAGCTTTCTTT.

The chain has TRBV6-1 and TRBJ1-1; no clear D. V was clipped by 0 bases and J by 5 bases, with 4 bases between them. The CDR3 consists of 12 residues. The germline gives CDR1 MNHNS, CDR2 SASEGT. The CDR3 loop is CASSEARTEAFF. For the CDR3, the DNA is TGTGCCAGCAGTGAAGCCAGAACTGAAGCTTTCTTT.

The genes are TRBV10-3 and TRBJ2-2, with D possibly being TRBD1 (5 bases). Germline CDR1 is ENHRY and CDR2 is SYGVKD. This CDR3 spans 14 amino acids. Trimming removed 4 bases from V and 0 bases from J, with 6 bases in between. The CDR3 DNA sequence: TGTGCCATCAGTGGACAGACGAACACCGGGGAGCTGTTTTTT. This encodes CAISGQTNTGELFF.

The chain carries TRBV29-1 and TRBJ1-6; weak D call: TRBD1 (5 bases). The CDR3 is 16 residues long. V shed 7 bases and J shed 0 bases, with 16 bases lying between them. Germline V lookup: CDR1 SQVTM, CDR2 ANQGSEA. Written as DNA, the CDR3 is TGCAGCGCCTCCGGAGGGGAAACCTCCTATAATTCACCCCTCCACTTT. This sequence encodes CSASGGETSYNSPLHF.

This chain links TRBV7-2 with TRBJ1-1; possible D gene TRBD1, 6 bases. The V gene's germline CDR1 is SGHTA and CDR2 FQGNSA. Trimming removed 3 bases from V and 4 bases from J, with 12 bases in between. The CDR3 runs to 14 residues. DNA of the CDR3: TGTGCCAGCAGCTTCCAGGGGTCGGGCACTGAAGCTTTCTTT. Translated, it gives CASSFQGSGTEAFF.

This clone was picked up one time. The DNA for the CDR3 is TGTGCCAGCAGTTTGAGACTAGCGGGGTACTACGAGCAGTACTTC. Translating gives CASSLRLAGYYEQYF. This chain links TRBV27 with TRBJ2-7; 11 positions agree with TRBD2. Germline V gives CDR1 MNHEY, CDR2 SMNVEV (reference sequence). The V gene end was trimmed by 3 bases and the J gene end by 3 bases; junction bases not matched to a gene: 4. There are 15 residues in the CDR3.

The CDR3 region has the DNA TGTGCCAGTAGCTTGGGACAGGCGCCCTACGAGCAGTACTTC. Encoded protein: CASSLGQAPYEQYF. V is TRBV6-2 or TRBV6-3 and J is TRBJ2-7; TRBD1 aligns across 8 bases. The CDR3 has 14 residues. Losses at the gene ends were 9 bases for V and 2 bases for J; bases not matched to a gene: 9. In germline, CDR1 is MNHEY, CDR2 SVGEGT.

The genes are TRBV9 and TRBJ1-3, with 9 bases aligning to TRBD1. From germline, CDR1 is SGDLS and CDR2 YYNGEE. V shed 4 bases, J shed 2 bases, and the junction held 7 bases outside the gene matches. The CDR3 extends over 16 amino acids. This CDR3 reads CASSPRQGEAGNTIYF. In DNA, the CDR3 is TGTGCCAGCAGCCCCCGACAGGGGGAAGCTGGAAACACCATATATTTT.

DNA of the CDR3: TGTGCCAGTACCCTGGGACTGGAATCCTACAATGAGCAGTTCTTC. Protein product: CASTLGLESYNEQFF. The chain combines TRBV19 with TRBJ2-1; perhaps TRBD2 as D (6 bases). V lost 7 bases and J lost 1, with 14 bases in between. Germline assignment: CDR1 LNHDA and CDR2 SQIVND (reference sequence). The CDR3 sequence is 15 residues long.

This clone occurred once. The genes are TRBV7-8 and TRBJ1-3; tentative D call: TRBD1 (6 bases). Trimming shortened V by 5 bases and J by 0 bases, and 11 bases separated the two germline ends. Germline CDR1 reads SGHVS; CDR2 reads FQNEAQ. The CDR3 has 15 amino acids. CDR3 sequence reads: CASSRGQPSGNTIYF. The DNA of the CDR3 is TGTGCCAGCAGCCGAGGACAGCCCTCTGGAAACACCATATATTTT. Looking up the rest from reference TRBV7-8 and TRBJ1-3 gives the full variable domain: GAGVSQSPRYKVAKRGQDVALRCDPISGHVSLFWYQQALGQGPEFLTYFQNEAQLDKSGLPSDRFFAERPEGSVSTLKIQRTQQEDSAVYLCASSRGQPSGNTIYFGEGSWLTVV.

The chain's CDR3 is CASSVGPQSYNEQFF. CDR3 coding DNA: TGTGCCAGCAGCGTAGGGCCCCAGTCCTACAATGAGCAGTTCTTC. The J gene is TRBJ2-1, the V gene TRBV9; D is unclear. V was shortened by 0 bases and J by 1 base, with 8 bases between the two germline ends. Germline CDR1 is SGDLS and CDR2 is YYNGEE. The CDR3 sequence is 15 residues long.

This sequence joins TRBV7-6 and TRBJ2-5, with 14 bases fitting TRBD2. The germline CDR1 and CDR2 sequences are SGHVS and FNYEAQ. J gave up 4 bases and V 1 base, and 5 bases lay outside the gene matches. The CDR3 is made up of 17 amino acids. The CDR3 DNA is TGTGCCAGCAGCTTAGTAGGGACTAGCGGGAGCCGAGAGACCCAGTACTTC. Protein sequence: CASSLVGTSGSRETQYF.

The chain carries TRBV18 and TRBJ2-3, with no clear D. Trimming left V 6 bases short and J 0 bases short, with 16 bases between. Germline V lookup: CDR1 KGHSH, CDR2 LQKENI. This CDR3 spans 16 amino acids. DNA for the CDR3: TGTGCCAGCTCGCAGCGCGTATTGTCTAGCACAGATACGCAGTATTTT. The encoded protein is CASSQRVLSSTDTQYF.